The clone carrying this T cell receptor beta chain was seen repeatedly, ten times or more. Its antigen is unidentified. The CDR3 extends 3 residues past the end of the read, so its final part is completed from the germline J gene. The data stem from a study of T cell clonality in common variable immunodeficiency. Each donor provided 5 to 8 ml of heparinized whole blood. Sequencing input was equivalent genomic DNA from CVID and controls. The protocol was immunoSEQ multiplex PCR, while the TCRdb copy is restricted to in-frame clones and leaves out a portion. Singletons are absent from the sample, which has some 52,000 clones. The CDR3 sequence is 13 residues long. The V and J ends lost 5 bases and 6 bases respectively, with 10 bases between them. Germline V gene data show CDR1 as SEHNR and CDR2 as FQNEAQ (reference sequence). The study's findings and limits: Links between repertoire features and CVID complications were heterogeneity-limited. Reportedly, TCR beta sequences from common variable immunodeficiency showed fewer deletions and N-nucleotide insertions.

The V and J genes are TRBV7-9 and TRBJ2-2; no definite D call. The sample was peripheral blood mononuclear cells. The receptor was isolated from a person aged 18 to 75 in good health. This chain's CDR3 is CASSPPGPGELFF. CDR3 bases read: TGTGCCAGCAGCCCACCGGGTCCCGGGGAG.